Presented here are 26 T cell receptor beta chains from one specimen sequenced in a study of blood T cell repertoires in COVID-19. Assay used: immunoSEQ multiplex PCR; TCRdb lists only in-frame clones, some missing. This table has around 41,000 clones, approximately 91% appearing once. Sequenced sample: peripheral blood. These receptors all stem from a woman aged 25 to 39 in a cohort sampled during active COVID-19.

This clone was seen a few times. The chain employs TRBV9 and TRBJ1-5; tentative D call: TRBD1 (6 bases). The CDR3 runs 15 residues. Germline CDR1 is SGDLS and CDR2 is YYNGEE. Trimming left V 4 bases short and J 0 bases short, with 11 bases between. The chain's CDR3 is CASSQTGYSNQPQHF. CDR3 nucleotide sequence: TGTGCCAGCAGCCAAACAGGGTATAGCAATCAGCCCCAGCATTTT.

V usage is TRBV7-9 and J usage is TRBJ1-1, with 8 bases aligning to TRBD1. Germline assignment: CDR1 SEHNR and CDR2 FQNEAQ (reference sequence). V was clipped by 4 bases and J by 5 bases; unmatched bases: 6. The CDR3 contains 14 residues. CDR3 region: CASSSTGAGTEAFF. DNA for the CDR3: TGTGCCAGCAGCTCGACAGGGGCAGGGACTGAAGCTTTCTTT.

The chain recombines TRBV27 with TRBJ1-2; unclear D gene. The CDR3 extends over 13 amino acids. In germline, CDR1 is MNHEY, CDR2 SMNVEV (reference sequence). V was shortened by 3 bases and J by 2 bases, with 7 bases between the two germline ends. The CDR3 region is CASSLSRNYGYTF. DNA for the CDR3: TGTGCCAGCAGTTTGTCCAGAAACTATGGCTACACCTTC.

The J gene is TRBJ1-5, the V gene TRBV3-1 (or the pseudogene TRBV3-2); the match to TRBD1 covers 7 bases. CDR1 LGHDT and CDR2 YNNKEL come from the germline V gene (reference sequence). The CDR3 length is 15 residues. V trimming: 4 bases; J trimming: 4 bases; junction bases outside the gene matches: 7. CDR3 sequence: CASSPGTVGNQPQHF. CDR3 DNA sequence: TGTGCCAGCAGCCCAGGGACAGTAGGAAATCAGCCCCAGCATTTT.

The chain combines TRBV7-9 with TRBJ2-5, with TRBD1 matching 9 bases. J gave up 2 bases and V 3 bases, and 7 bases lay outside the gene matches. The CDR3 is made up of 16 amino acids. Germline CDR1 and CDR2: SEHNR and FQNEAQ (reference sequence). The DNA of the CDR3 is TGTGCCAGCAGCTTGGGGCTCGGGACAGGGCAAGAGACCCAGTACTTC. Protein sequence: CASSLGLGTGQETQYF.

The chain couples TRBV9 to TRBJ2-2; D may be TRBD2 (6 bases). CDR1 is SGDLS and CDR2 is YYNGEE in the germline V gene. The CDR3 sequence is 16 residues long. The V gene lost 0 bases and the J gene lost 6 bases, with 15 bases spanning the gap. Here the CDR3 reads CASSVELALSAGELFF. DNA of the CDR3: TGTGCCAGCAGCGTAGAACTAGCTCTTAGCGCCGGGGAGCTGTTTTTT.

This clone was detected only once. This sequence joins TRBV24-1 and TRBJ1-2, with D tentatively TRBD1 (6 bases). Trimming removed 9 bases from V and 3 bases from J, with 13 bases in between. Germline V gene data show CDR1 as KGHDR and CDR2 as SFDVKD. The CDR3 has 13 amino acids. The CDR3 region is CATRNREDYGYTF. In DNA form, the CDR3 reads TGTGCCACCCGGAACAGGGAAGACTATGGCTACACCTTC.

The J gene is TRBJ2-7, the V gene TRBV11-2, with a tentative D call TRBD2 (7 bases). Germline V gives CDR1 SGHAT, CDR2 FQNNGV. This CDR3 region has 15 residues. Trimming removed 3 bases from V and 5 bases from J, with 17 bases in between. CDR3 nucleotide sequence: TGTGCCAGCAGCTTTGGGGGGGCCCTCGGAGACGAGCAGTACTTC. Translation gives CASSFGGALGDEQYF.

V usage is TRBV6-5 and J usage is TRBJ1-1; no clear D gene. Trimming removed 4 bases at V and 2 bases at J, with 8 bases between. CDR1 MNHEY and CDR2 SVGAGI come from the germline V gene. The CDR3 has 13 amino acids. This CDR3 reads CASSSGGNTEAFF. CDR3 nucleotides: TGTGCCAGCAGTTCGGGTGGAAACACTGAAGCTTTCTTT.

This chain links TRBV3-1 (or the pseudogene TRBV3-2) with TRBJ2-1; TRBD2 agrees at 11 bases. There are 16 residues in the CDR3. CDR1 and CDR2 (germline): LGHDT, YNNKEL (reference sequence). Germline trimming cut 3 bases from V and 3 bases from J; bases unmatched to any gene: 4. DNA for the CDR3: TGTGCCAGCAGCCAGGGACTAGCGGTCCTCTACAATGAGCAGTTCTTC. This encodes CASSQGLAVLYNEQFF.

In DNA form, the CDR3 reads TGTGCCAGCAGCCCTTTAGGCGGGAGGGTCTACGAGCAGTACTTC. It translates to CASSPLGGRVYEQYF. The V gene is TRBV5-6, the J gene TRBJ2-7; 9 positions agree with TRBD2. The junction had 8 bases not matched to a gene; V was cut back by 4 bases and J by 3 bases. The germline V gene has CDR1 SGHDT and CDR2 YYEEEE. CDR3 length equals 15 residues.

The chain carries TRBV24-1 and TRBJ2-7; 8 bases match TRBD1. Trimming removed 6 bases from V and 5 bases from J; junction bases left unmatched: 8. Per the germline V gene, CDR1 is KGHDR and CDR2 is SFDVKD. This CDR3 has 14 residues. The CDR3 region has the DNA TGTGCCACCAGTACGCGTCAGGGGGCCGACGAGCAGTACTTC. It translates to CATSTRQGADEQYF.

This rearrangement joins TRBV11-3 to TRBJ2-2, with 10 positions matching TRBD1. CDR3 length equals 16 residues. CDR1 and CDR2 from the germline V gene are SGHNT and YENEEA. V dropped 6 bases and J dropped 2; count of bases not matched to a gene: 6. CDR3 residues: CASRADRGRNTGELFF. The CDR3 DNA reads as TGTGCCAGCAGGGCAGACAGGGGGCGAAACACCGGGGAGCTGTTTTTT. The full variable domain, in which reference TRBV11-3 and TRBJ2-2 provide the parts outside the CDR3, is EAGVVQSPRYKIIEKKQPVAFWCNPISGHNTLYWYLQNLGQGPELLIRYENEEAVDDSQLPKDRFSAERLKGVDSTLKIQPAELGDSAVYLCASRADRGRNTGELFFGEGSRLTVL.

This chain connects TRBV5-6 to TRBJ2-7; maybe TRBD2 (7 bases). Germline loops: CDR1 SGHDT, CDR2 YYEEEE. V lost 4 bases and J 3 bases, leaving 20 bases between the germline ends. The CDR3 length is 16 residues. The CDR3, as DNA: TGTGCCAGCAGCCTGCGGGGGACATATTCCAACTACGAGCAGTACTTC. Protein product: CASSLRGTYSNYEQYF.

CDR3 sequence reads: CATSDIDSGRAWSYNEQFF. The CDR3 nucleotides read TGTGCCACCAGTGATATCGATAGCGGGAGGGCCTGGTCCTACAATGAGCAGTTCTTC. The V gene is TRBV24-1, the J gene TRBJ2-1; 11 positions match TRBD2. CDR3 length: 19 residues. Germline CDR1 KGHDR, CDR2 SFDVKD. The junction had 10 bases not matched to a gene; V was cut back by 3 bases and J by 1 base.

The genes are TRBV2 and TRBJ1-2; D call uncertain. Germline values: CDR1 SNHLY, CDR2 FYNNEI. V dropped 3 bases and J dropped 2 bases, with 4 bases sitting between them. The CDR3 length is 12 residues. CDR3 sequence: CASSDRNYGYTF. The DNA of the CDR3 is TGTGCCAGCAGTGACAGAAACTATGGCTACACCTTC.

The J gene is TRBJ1-5, the V gene TRBV6-5, with D possibly matching TRBD1 (5 bases). Trimming shortened V by 2 bases and J by 5 bases, and 13 bases separated the two germline ends. The CDR3 length is 15 residues. CDR1 and CDR2 from the germline V gene are MNHEY and SVGAGI. DNA for the CDR3: TGTGCCAGCAGTTACCGATTGGGGGGGGATCAGCCCCAGCATTTT. Its protein is CASSYRLGGDQPQHF.

The gene calls are TRBV4-2 and TRBJ2-3; TRBD2 aligns across 12 bases. The CDR3 totals 18 residues. With 0 bases clipped from V and 7 bases from J, the junction kept 11 bases outside the gene matches. Germline V gene lookup returns CDR1 LGHNA and CDR2 YNFKEQ. CDR3 amino acids: CASSQDLPTSGRTYTQYF. In DNA form, the CDR3 reads TGTGCCAGCAGCCAAGATCTACCGACTAGCGGGAGAACTTATACGCAGTATTTT.

The chain carries TRBV5-1 and TRBJ1-4; TRBD1 aligns across 8 bases. The V and J ends lost 2 bases and 5 bases, in that order; junction bases with no gene match: 11. The CDR3 extends over 17 amino acids. Germline V gives CDR1 SGHRS, CDR2 YFSETQ. The CDR3 spells CASSFGQGGVANEKLFF. The CDR3 nucleotides read TGCGCCAGCAGCTTCGGACAGGGAGGCGTAGCGAATGAAAAACTGTTTTTT.

V usage is TRBV3-1 (or the pseudogene TRBV3-2) and J usage is TRBJ2-7; D may be TRBD2 (6 bases). CDR1 is LGHDT, CDR2 YNNKEL, per germline (reference sequence). V shed 0 bases and J shed 0 bases, with 12 bases lying between them. The CDR3 spans 16 residues. The CDR3 DNA reads as TGTGCCAGCAGCCAAGAAGGAACTAGCAGCTCCTACGAGCAGTACTTC. Amino acid sequence: CASSQEGTSSSYEQYF.

The chain couples TRBV28 to TRBJ1-5; the D gene is possibly TRBD1 (6 bases). The V end was cut by 1 base, the J end by 7 bases, with 14 bases between. CDR3 size: 15 residues. CDR1 and CDR2 from the germline V gene are MDHEN and SYDVKM. The CDR3 spells CASSLFGEGGQPQHF. The CDR3 DNA is TGTGCCAGCAGTTTATTCGGGGAGGGGGGCCAGCCCCAGCATTTT.

The genes are TRBV2 and TRBJ2-7; D might be TRBD2 (7 bases). Trimming left V 1 base short and J 7 bases short, with 11 bases between. From germline, CDR1 is SNHLY and CDR2 FYNNEI. This CDR3 region has 13 residues. CDR3 DNA sequence: TGTGCCAGCAGTGAAGGGGGGGGCTGGGAGCAGTACTTC. It encodes CASSEGGGWEQYF.

The chain uses TRBV9 and TRBJ2-7, with TRBD2 matching over 9 bases. Losses at the gene ends were 4 bases for V and 6 bases for J; bases not matched to a gene: 11. Germline V gene data show CDR1 as SGDLS and CDR2 as YYNGEE. The CDR3 contains 15 residues. CDR3 loop: CASSFEGIAGVEQYF. In DNA form, the CDR3 reads TGTGCCAGCAGCTTCGAGGGAATAGCGGGAGTCGAGCAGTACTTC.

The chain combines TRBV2 with TRBJ1-2; 10 nucleotides align to TRBD1. The CDR3 sequence is 15 residues long. Germline values: CDR1 SNHLY, CDR2 FYNNEI. The ends lost 5 bases at V and 7 bases at J; junction bases unmatched: 10. The CDR3 coding sequence is TGTGCCAGCAGTCGGGACAGGGGAGGATCGGGTGGCTACACCTTC. Translated, it gives CASSRDRGGSGGYTF.

The chain links TRBV4-3 to TRBJ2-7, with D tentatively TRBD2 (5 bases). Trimming shortened V by 2 bases and J by 3 bases, and 14 bases separated the two germline ends. From germline, CDR1 is LGHNA and CDR2 YSLEER. This CDR3 contains 15 residues. CDR3 sequence reads: CASSQTRRGNYEQYF. The CDR3 DNA reads as TGCGCCAGCAGCCAAACTAGGCGAGGAAACTACGAGCAGTACTTC.

The chain carries TRBV21-1 and TRBJ2-7; the listed D gene, TRBD1, was not tested against the DNA. TRBV21-1 is a listed pseudogene. This CDR3 spans 15 amino acids. CDR3 amino acids: CASSKNVQYSYEQYF. Here the CDR3 DNA reads TGTGCCAGCAGCAAAAACGTCCAGTACTCCTACGAGCAGTACTTC.